A selection of T cell receptor beta chains follows, all from one sample in a study of blood T cell repertoires in COVID-19. Produced via immunoSEQ multiplex PCR; TCRdb's table is partial and in-frame only. The sample contains about 120,000 clones, roughly three quarters of which appear only once. Sequencing input: peripheral blood. The receptors here all came from a human donor in a cohort sampled during active COVID-19. The CDR3 runs from the conserved cysteine through the conserved F or W. A D gene is named only where the DNA matches it firmly. Expanded clones get a size class; other rows say once, few or many, or leave the size out.

TRBJ1-1 | . | TRBV15 | . | TGTGCCACCAGCAGAGCTCGGGGCGGGAGGTCGGAAGCTTTCTTT | CATSRARGGRSEAFF
TRBJ1-5 | TRBD1 | TRBV19 | . | TGTGCCAGTAGTATAGGACTCCAGGGGGCCCAGCATTTT | CASSIGLQGAQHF
TRBJ2-7 | . | TRBV6-5 | . | TGTGCCAGCAGGCCGGAACAGGGATCGTCCTACGAGCAGTACTTC | CASRPEQGSSYEQYF
TRBJ2-7 | TRBD2 | TRBV4-2 | once | TGTGCCAGCAGCCCGACTAGCGGGGGGGGCTACGAGCAGTACTTC | CASSPTSGGGYEQYF
TRBJ2-7 | . | TRBV28 | once | TGTGCCAGCACCCTCGGGTCATTATCTTACGAGCAGTACTTC | CASTLGSLSYEQYF
TRBJ1-5 | . | TRBV6-5 | . | TGTGCCAGCAGCCCCCCGGGAAGCAATCAGCCCCAGCATTTT | CASSPPGSNQPQHF
TRBJ2-7 | TRBD2 | TRBV6-2/TRBV6-3 | . | TGTGCCAGCAGTCGCCTCCCTAGCGGGAGTTACGAGCAGTACTTC | CASSRLPSGSYEQYF
TRBJ1-5 | TRBD1 | TRBV5-4 | . | TGTGCCAGCAGCCAGGGACAGGAAAATCAGCCCCAGCATTTT | CASSQGQENQPQHF
TRBJ1-5 | TRBD1 | TRBV5-6 | . | TGTGCCAGCAGCTTGTCGGGACAGGGGAATCAGCCCCAGCATTTT | CASSLSGQGNQPQHF
TRBJ1-4 | TRBD1 | TRBV29-1 | . | TGCAGCGTGTGTAAAAACAAGGACAGGGGGCTTTTTGAAAAACTGTTTTTT | CSVCKNKDRGLFEKLFF
TRBJ2-5 | TRBD2 | TRBV7-7 | . | TGTGCTAGCAGCTTCTTAGCGGGGGACCAAGAGACCCAGTACTTC | CASSFLAGDQETQYF
TRBJ1-2 | TRBD1 | TRBV25-1 | . | TGTGCCAGCCGACAGGGGGTTTATGGCTACACCTTC | CASRQGVYGYTF
TRBJ1-1 | TRBD1 | TRBV29-1 | once | TGCAGCGTCCCCGGACAGGGGCCTTTCTTT | CSVPGQGPFF
TRBJ1-1 | TRBD1 | TRBV7-8 | . | TGTGCCAGCAGCGTCCAGGGGGCCGCTGAAGCTTTCTTT | CASSVQGAAEAFF
TRBJ2-6 | TRBD1 | TRBV18 | . | TGTGCCAGCTCAGCGGACAGGGTTGGCTCTGGGGCCAACGTCCTGACTTTC | CASSADRVGSGANVLTF
TRBJ1-5 | TRBD1 | TRBV2 | . | TGTGCCAGCAGTGAGGGACAGGGGATTGATCAGCCCCAGCATTTT | CASSEGQGIDQPQHF